Below are 11 T cell receptor beta chains sequenced from a single sample in a study of CD8+CD57+ T cells in acquired aplastic anemia. It was genomic DNA that served as the template for profiling TCR beta VDJ and CDR3. TCRdb itself ran the reads through MiXCR, one entry per CDR3 protein. The profile shows 200,000 to 250,000 distinct CDR3 sequences, around 50% of them singletons. Selection for sequencing was limited to patients who had shown CD8+CD57+ cell expansion by flow cytometry. Sequences were obtained from sorted CD4+, CD8+, or CD8+CD57+ T cells (not recorded which) from PBMCs. These receptors were taken from a human donor with aplastic anemia.

This clonotype came up many times. The chain recombines TRBV2 with TRBJ1-2; 7 bases line up with TRBD1. With V trimmed by 8 bases and J by 7 bases, 16 bases remained unmatched. The CDR3 is 15 residues long. CDR1 SNHLY and CDR2 FYNNEI come from the germline V gene. CDR3 region: CASLRALDRVPGYTF. The CDR3 coding sequence is TGTGCCAGCCTAAGGGCGTTAGACAGGGTACCTGGCTACACCTTC.

Comments on this clonotype: The CDR3 end shows no conserved phenylalanine or tryptophan, and so a read error is likely. V gene TRBV7-6 combines with J gene TRBJ2-3; the D call may be TRBD1 or TRBD2 (5 bases each). The germline V gene encodes CDR1 SGHVS and CDR2 FNYEAQ. This CDR3 has 16 residues. The V end lost 2 bases, the J end lost 0 bases, and 12 bases lay between the germline ends. Here the CDR3 reads CASSLTPGASTDTQYS. For the CDR3, the DNA is TGTGCCAGCAGCTTAACCCCCGGGGCGAGCACAGATACGCAGTATTCT.

This clonotype was observed at least ten times. The chain employs TRBV9 and TRBJ2-5; a possible D gene is TRBD1 (7 bases). There are 15 residues in the CDR3. Trimming stripped 4 bases from V and 2 bases from J, with 15 bases between. Germline V gene lookup returns CDR1 SGDLS and CDR2 YYNGEE. The CDR3: CASSPRGAQQETQYF. As DNA, the CDR3 is TGTGCCAGCAGCCCCAGGGGGGCCCAACAAGAGACCCAGTACTTC.

V gene TRBV25-1 combines with J gene TRBJ2-7; TRBD1 is a possible D gene (5 bases). The V gene lost 2 bases and the J gene lost 3 bases, with 17 bases spanning the gap. The CDR3 loop spans 16 amino acids. Per the germline V gene, CDR1 is MGHDK and CDR2 is SYGVNS. DNA of the CDR3: TGTGCCAGCAGTGAAGGTCTCGCCAGGGATCTCTACGAGCAGTACTTC. This sequence encodes CASSEGLARDLYEQYF.

For this clonotype: This may be a read error, as it is one base from a much larger clone. The chain couples TRBV6-5 to TRBJ1-2; 9 positions match TRBD1. This CDR3 comprises 14 residues. CDR1 is MNHEY and CDR2 is SVGAGI in the germline V gene. CDR3 amino acids: CASRPTGGNYGHTF. The CDR3 DNA is TGTGCCAGCAGACCTACAGGGGGCAACTATGGCCACACCTTC.

This clonotype was picked up many times. One junction end disagrees with the germline gene, perhaps due to a read error. The chain is built from TRBV12-3 or TRBV12-4 and TRBJ1-2, with TRBD1 matching 8 bases. CDR3 length equals 12 residues. The CDR3 nucleotides read TGTGCCAGCAGCCTACTGGGACAGGTCGTTGCCTTC. This sequence encodes CASSLLGQVVAF.

J is TRBJ1-1 and V is TRBV5-6, with D tentatively TRBD1 (5 bases). This CDR3 region has 17 residues. The V gene lost 4 bases and the J gene lost 7 bases, with 26 bases spanning the gap. CDR1 is SGHDT and CDR2 is YYEEEE in the germline V gene. CDR3 region: CASSRTGTPGRVGEAFF. The CDR3 DNA reads as TGTGCCAGCAGCCGAACCGGGACTCCCGGCAGGGTCGGTGAAGCTTTCTTT. Filled out from reference TRBV5-6 and TRBJ1-1, the complete variable domain reads DAGVTQSPTHLIKTRGQQVTLRCSPKSGHDTVSWYQQALGQGPQFIFQYYEEEERQRGNFPDRFSGHQFPNYSSELNVNALLLGDSALYLCASSRTGTPGRVGEAFFGQGTRLTVV.

This clonotype was recorded at least ten times. The V gene is TRBV12-3 or TRBV12-4, the J gene TRBJ2-5, with a tentative D call TRBD2 (6 bases). The germline V and J ends were trimmed by 5 bases and 10 bases, with 17 bases remaining between them. The length of the CDR3 is 13 residues. The CDR3 region has the DNA TGTGCCAGCAGTCAGGGACTTCCTGGGAACCAGTACTTC. It translates to CASSQGLPGNQYF.

The rearrangement uses TRBV15 and TRBJ2-3; D possibly corresponds to TRBD2 (7 bases). V gave up 5 bases and J gave up 2 bases, with 17 bases separating them. The germline V gene encodes CDR1 LNHNV and CDR2 YYDKDF (reference sequence). The CDR3 is 16 amino acids. CDR3 nucleotide sequence: TGTGCCACCAGCGTCGCGGCGGGGGCCTACACAGATACGCAGTATTTT. Protein: CATSVAAGAYTDTQYF.

This clonotype was recorded only once. V and J are TRBV2 and TRBJ1-6, with 9 bases lining up with TRBD1. The CDR3 is 15 amino acids. The germline V gene has CDR1 SNHLY and CDR2 FYNNEI. V was clipped by 7 bases and J by 5 bases; unmatched bases: 6. The CDR3 loop is CASTWDRENNSPLHF. The CDR3 DNA is TGTGCCAGCACATGGGACAGGGAGAATAATTCACCCCTCCACTTT.

This chain joins TRBV7-3 and TRBJ2-3; TRBD2 is a possible D gene (5 bases). Germline CDR1 SGHTA, CDR2 FQGTGA. This CDR3 has 15 amino acids. V lost 2 bases and J 7 bases, leaving 16 bases between the germline ends. CDR3 DNA sequence: TGTGCCAGCAGCTTATCCGGGCGGACGGGGAATACGCAGTATTTT. This encodes CASSLSGRTGNTQYF.